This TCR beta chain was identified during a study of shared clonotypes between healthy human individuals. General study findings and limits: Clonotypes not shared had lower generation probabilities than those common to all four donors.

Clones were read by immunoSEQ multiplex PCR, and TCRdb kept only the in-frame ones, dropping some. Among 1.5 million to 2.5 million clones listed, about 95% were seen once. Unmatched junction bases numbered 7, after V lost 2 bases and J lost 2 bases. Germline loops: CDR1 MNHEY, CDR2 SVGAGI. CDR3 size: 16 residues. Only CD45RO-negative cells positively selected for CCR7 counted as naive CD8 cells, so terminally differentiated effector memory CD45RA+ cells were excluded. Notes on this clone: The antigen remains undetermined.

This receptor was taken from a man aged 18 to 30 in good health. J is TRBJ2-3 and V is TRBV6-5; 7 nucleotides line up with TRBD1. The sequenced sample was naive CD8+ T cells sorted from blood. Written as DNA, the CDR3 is TGTGCCAGCAGTTACCGGACAGGAGCCTACACAGATACGCAGTATTTT. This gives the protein CASSYRTGAYTDTQYF.